The clone carrying this T cell receptor beta chain was recorded once. Through a sample-barcoded 5' primer and a J-beta primer mix, a second PCR was run for roughly 6 to 12 cycles. TCRdb used MiXCR to reprocess the 5' RACE reads, holding one entry per CDR3 protein. The data show about 1.6 million distinct CDR3 sequences, about 35% seen once. This specimen comes from a study of blood T cells in healthy people across ages. Drawing of peripheral blood yielded 7.5 to 10 milliliters from each donor. The sequence derives from a woman in her 30s in good health. The sequencing input was blood.

The CDR3 loop is CASRGLASGEQFF. CDR3 in DNA: TGCGCCAGCAGGGGACTAGCGAGTGGTGAGCAGTTCTTC. The chain links TRBV10-2 to TRBJ2-1; TRBD2 matches at 10 bases. V shed 6 bases, J shed 9 bases, and the junction held 5 bases outside the gene matches. The length of the CDR3 is 13 residues. Germline V CDR1 and CDR2: WSHSY, SAAADI.